This T cell receptor (beta chain) was documented in a study of cytomegalovirus exposure and HLA in healthy donors. Study-wide results and limits: The authors later linked a missense DCLRE1C variant to TCR beta V- and J-gene trimming.

Notes on this clone: The antigen is undetermined.

A multiplex PCR was run with 60 Vbeta primers and 13 Jbeta primers. Libraries were prepared by immunoSEQ multiplex PCR; TCRdb keeps only in-frame clonotypes and omits some of them. The table shows about 90,000 clones, with about 73% occurring only once. The sequence was obtained from a woman between 40 and 50 years old in good health and CMV-seropositive. Sequences were obtained from PBMCs.

CDR3 sequence reads: CATSLVGAGANVLTF. CDR3 in DNA: TGTGCCACCAGCCTAGTAGGAGCCGGGGCCAACGTCCTGACTTTC. V usage is TRBV15 and J usage is TRBJ2-6; D gene unclear. The CDR3 has 15 residues. Germline CDR1 LNHNV, CDR2 YYDKDF (reference sequence). V was pared by 5 bases and J by 4 bases, with 12 bases between.